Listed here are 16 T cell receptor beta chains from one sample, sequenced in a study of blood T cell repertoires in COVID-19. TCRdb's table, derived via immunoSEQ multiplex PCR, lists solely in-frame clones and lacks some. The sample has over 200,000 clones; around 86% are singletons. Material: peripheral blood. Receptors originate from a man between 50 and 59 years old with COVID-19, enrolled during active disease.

The CDR3 DNA reads as TGTGCCAGCTCACCGTATCAGACCGGGGAGCTGTTTTTT. Protein: CASSPYQTGELFF. This chain joins TRBV18 and TRBJ2-2; D gene ambiguous. CDR1 and CDR2 (germline): KGHSH, LQKENI. V was shortened by 3 bases and J by 5 bases, with 7 bases between the two germline ends. This CDR3 comprises 13 residues.

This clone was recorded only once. The CDR3 is CASSKTGPNTEAFF. CDR3 in DNA: TGTGCCAGCAGCAAGACAGGACCGAACACTGAAGCTTTCTTT. This chain links TRBV6-2 or TRBV6-3 with TRBJ1-1; D possibly corresponds to TRBD1 (6 bases). CDR3 length equals 14 residues. The germline V and J ends were trimmed by 6 bases and 1 base, with 12 bases remaining between them. The germline gives CDR1 MNHEY, CDR2 SVGEGT.

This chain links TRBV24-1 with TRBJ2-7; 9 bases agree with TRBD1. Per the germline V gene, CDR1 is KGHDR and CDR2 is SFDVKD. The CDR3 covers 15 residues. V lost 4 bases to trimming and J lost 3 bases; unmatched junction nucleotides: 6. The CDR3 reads CATSDPKTGGYEQYF. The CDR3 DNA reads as TGTGCCACCAGTGACCCGAAGACAGGGGGCTACGAGCAGTACTTC.

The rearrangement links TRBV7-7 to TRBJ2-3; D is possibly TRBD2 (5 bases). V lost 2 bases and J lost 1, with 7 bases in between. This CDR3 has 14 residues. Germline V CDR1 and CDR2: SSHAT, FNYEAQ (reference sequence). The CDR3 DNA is TGTGCCAGCAGCTTACAGGAGGGCACAGATACGCAGTATTTT. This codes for CASSLQEGTDTQYF.

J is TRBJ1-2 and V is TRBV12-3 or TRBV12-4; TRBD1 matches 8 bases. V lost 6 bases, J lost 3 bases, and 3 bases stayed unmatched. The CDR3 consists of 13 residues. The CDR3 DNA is TGTGCCAGCAGCCTACAGGGGGACTATGGCTACACCTTC. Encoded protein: CASSLQGDYGYTF.

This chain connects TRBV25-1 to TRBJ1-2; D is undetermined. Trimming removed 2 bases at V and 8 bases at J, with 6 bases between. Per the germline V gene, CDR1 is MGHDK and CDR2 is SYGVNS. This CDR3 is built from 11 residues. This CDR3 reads CASSEAGGYTF. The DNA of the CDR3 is TGTGCCAGCAGTGAAGCGGGCGGCTACACCTTC.

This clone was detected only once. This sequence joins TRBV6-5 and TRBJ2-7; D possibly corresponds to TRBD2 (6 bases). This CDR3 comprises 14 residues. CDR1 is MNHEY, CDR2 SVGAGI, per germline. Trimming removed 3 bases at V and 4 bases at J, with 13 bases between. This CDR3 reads CASSYARDWYEQYF. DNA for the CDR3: TGTGCCAGCAGTTATGCTCGGGACTGGTACGAGCAGTACTTC.

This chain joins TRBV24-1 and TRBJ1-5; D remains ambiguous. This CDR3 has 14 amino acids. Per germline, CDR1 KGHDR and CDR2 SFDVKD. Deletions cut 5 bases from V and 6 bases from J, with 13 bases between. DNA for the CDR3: TGTGCCACCAGTGTATCATCCAGTTTTCAGCCCCAGCATTTT. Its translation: CATSVSSSFQPQHF.

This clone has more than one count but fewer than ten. CDR3 in amino acids: CATSDLRGQGDVGTDTQYF. The CDR3, as DNA: TGTGCCACCAGTGATTTGCGGGGACAGGGGGACGTAGGCACAGATACGCAGTATTTT. This chain links TRBV24-1 with TRBJ2-3, with TRBD1 identical over 11 bases. There are 19 residues in the CDR3. CDR1 is KGHDR and CDR2 is SFDVKD in the germline V gene. V lost 0 bases, J lost 1 base, and 8 bases stayed unmatched.

CDR3 amino acids: CASSLGQGLRGNTIYF. DNA of the CDR3: TGCGCCAGCAGCTTGGGACAGGGTTTACGTGGAAACACCATATATTTT. This rearrangement joins TRBV5-1 to TRBJ1-3, with TRBD1 matching 7 bases. Germline values: CDR1 SGHRS, CDR2 YFSETQ. J was trimmed by 3 bases and V by 0 bases; bases with no gene match: 6. The CDR3 is 16 residues long.

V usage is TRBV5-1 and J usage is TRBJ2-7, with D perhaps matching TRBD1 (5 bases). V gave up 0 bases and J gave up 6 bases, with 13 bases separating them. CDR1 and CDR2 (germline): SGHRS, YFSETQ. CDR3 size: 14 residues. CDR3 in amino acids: CASSLVPGPGEQYF. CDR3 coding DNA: TGCGCCAGCAGCTTGGTTCCAGGGCCGGGCGAGCAGTACTTC.

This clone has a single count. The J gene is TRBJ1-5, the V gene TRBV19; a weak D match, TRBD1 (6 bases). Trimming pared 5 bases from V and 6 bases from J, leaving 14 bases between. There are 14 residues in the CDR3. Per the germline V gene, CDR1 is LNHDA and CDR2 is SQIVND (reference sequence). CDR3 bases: TGTGCCAGTAGTCTCGAAAAGGACAGTCAGCCCCAGCATTTT. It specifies CASSLEKDSQPQHF.

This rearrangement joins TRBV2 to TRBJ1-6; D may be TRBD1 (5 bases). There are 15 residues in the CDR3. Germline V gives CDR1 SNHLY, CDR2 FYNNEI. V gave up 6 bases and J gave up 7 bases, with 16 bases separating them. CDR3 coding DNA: TGTGCCAGCAGGAAGGGTCGGGGGGAAAATTCACCCCTCCACTTT. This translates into CASRKGRGENSPLHF.

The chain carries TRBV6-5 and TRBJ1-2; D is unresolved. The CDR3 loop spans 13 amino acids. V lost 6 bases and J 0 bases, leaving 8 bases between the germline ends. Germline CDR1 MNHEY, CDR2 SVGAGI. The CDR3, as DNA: TGTGCCAGCAGGCCTCTAGCTAACTATGGCTACACCTTC. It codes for CASRPLANYGYTF.

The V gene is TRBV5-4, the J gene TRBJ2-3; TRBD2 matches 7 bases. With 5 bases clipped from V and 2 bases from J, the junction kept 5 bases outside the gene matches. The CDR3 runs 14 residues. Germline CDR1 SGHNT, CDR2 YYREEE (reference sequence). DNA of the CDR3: TGTGCCAGCAGTCCGGGACTATCCACAGATACGCAGTATTTT. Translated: CASSPGLSTDTQYF.

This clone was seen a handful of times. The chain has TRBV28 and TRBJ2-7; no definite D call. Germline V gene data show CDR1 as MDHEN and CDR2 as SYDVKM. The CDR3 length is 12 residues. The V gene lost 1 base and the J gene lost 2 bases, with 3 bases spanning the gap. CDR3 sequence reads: CASSLYTYEQYF. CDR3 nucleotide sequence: TGTGCCAGCAGTTTATATACCTACGAGCAGTACTTC.